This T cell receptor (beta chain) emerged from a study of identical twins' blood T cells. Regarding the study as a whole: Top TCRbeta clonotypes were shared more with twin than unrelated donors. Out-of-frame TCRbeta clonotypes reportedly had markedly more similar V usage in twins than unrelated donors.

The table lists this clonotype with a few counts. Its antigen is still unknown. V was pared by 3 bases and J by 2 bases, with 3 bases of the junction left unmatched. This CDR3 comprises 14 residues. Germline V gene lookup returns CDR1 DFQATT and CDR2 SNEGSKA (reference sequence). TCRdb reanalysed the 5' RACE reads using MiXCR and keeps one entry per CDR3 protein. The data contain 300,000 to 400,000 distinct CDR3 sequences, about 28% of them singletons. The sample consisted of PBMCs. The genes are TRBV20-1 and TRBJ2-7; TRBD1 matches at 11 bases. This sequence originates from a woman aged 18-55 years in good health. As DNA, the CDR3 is TGCAGTGCTAGGGGACAGGGGGATCCCTACGAGCAGTACTTC. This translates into CSARGQGDPYEQYF.